The 25 T cell receptor beta chains presented below share a single source sample, sequenced in a study of PD-1 blockade in classical Hodgkin lymphoma. The assay was immunoSEQ multiplex PCR, and TCRdb's table has in-frame clones only and misses some. The profile shows approximately 100,000 clones, 83% of them singletons. Noted time point: cycle 4 day 1 (C4D1), after five to seven weeks of nivolumab. Every one of the patients relapsed after autologous stem cell transplantation (brentuximab vedotin exposure was variable). Sequencing was performed on peripheral blood mononuclear cells (PBMCs), taken before the fourth cycle of nivolumab. The receptors come from a human donor with classical Hodgkin lymphoma.

The rearrangement joins TRBV19 to TRBJ2-1; 9 positions agree with TRBD1. V dropped 5 bases and J dropped 1; count of bases not matched to a gene: 9. The germline V gene encodes CDR1 LNHDA and CDR2 SQIVND (reference sequence). This CDR3 comprises 17 residues. Written as DNA, the CDR3 is TGTGCCAGTAGTCGCAACCCACAGGGGGCGTCCTACAATGAGCAGTTCTTC. Protein product: CASSRNPQGASYNEQFF.

The chain combines TRBV5-4 with TRBJ2-7; the D is unclear. Germline V gene data show CDR1 as SGHNT and CDR2 as YYREEE (reference sequence). V was trimmed by 2 bases and J by 2 bases, leaving 11 bases between them. The CDR3 has 14 residues. For the CDR3, the DNA is TGTGCCAGCAGCTTAGGGTCCTCGACCTACGAGCAGTACTTC. It yields the protein CASSLGSSTYEQYF.

The chain joins TRBV29-1 to TRBJ2-7, with D possibly matching TRBD2 (7 bases). The CDR3 is made up of 15 amino acids. V was cut by 5 bases and J by 0 bases, with 17 bases left in between. Per the germline V gene, CDR1 is SQVTM and CDR2 is ANQGSEA. CDR3 amino acids: CSVRGGGGTSYEQYF. CDR3 coding DNA: TGCAGCGTTAGGGGAGGGGGAGGAACCTCCTACGAGCAGTACTTC.

This clone was observed a few times. The gene calls are TRBV13 and TRBJ2-1; no firm D call. The CDR3 loop spans 13 amino acids. V lost 10 bases, J lost 0 bases, and 10 bases lay in between. Germline V gene sequence: CDR1 PRHDT, CDR2 FYEKMQ (reference sequence). The CDR3 sequence is CATGINSYNEQFF. DNA for the CDR3: TGTGCCACCGGAATTAACTCCTACAATGAGCAGTTCTTC.

A few counts support this clone. The gene calls are TRBV4-1 and TRBJ1-1; D may be TRBD1 (5 bases). Germline assignment: CDR1 MGHRA and CDR2 YSYEKL. V gave up 1 base and J gave up 3 bases, with 9 bases separating them. The CDR3 consists of 14 residues. In DNA, the CDR3 is TGCGCCAGCAGCCAAGTCGGCAGGGACACTGAAGCTTTCTTT. Translating gives CASSQVGRDTEAFF.

The chain is built from TRBV6-6 and TRBJ2-3; 10 bases map to TRBD1. Germline V lookup: CDR1 MNHNY, CDR2 SVGAGI (reference sequence). V shed 6 bases and J 2 bases; nucleotides not matched to a gene: 8. This CDR3 has 16 amino acids. CDR3 amino acids: CASSPAGTGDTDTQYF. Written as DNA, the CDR3 is TGTGCCAGCAGCCCCGCTGGGACAGGGGACACAGATACGCAGTATTTT.

The V call is TRBV7-2, the J call TRBJ1-1; 7 bases agree with TRBD1. The CDR3 totals 14 residues. V trimming: 5 bases; J trimming: 10 bases; junction bases outside the gene matches: 13. CDR1 is SGHTA and CDR2 is FQGNSA in the germline V gene. For the CDR3, the DNA is TGTGCCAGCAGCATAGGACAGGCCCGGCTAGGAGCTTTCTTT. It codes for CASSIGQARLGAFF.

The rearrangement joins TRBV28 to TRBJ2-1, with TRBD2 as a possible D gene (6 bases). Trimming took 2 bases from V and 15 from J, leaving 11 bases between them. CDR1 is MDHEN and CDR2 is SYDVKM in the germline V gene. The CDR3 extends over 11 amino acids. CDR3 loop: CASSLGGRAFF. The CDR3 DNA reads TGTGCCAGCAGTTTAGGGGGGAGAGCGTTCTTC.

The gene calls are TRBV15 and TRBJ2-1; TRBD1 matches 8 bases. V was pared by 5 bases and J by 1 base, with 7 bases of the junction left unmatched. Germline CDR1 and CDR2: LNHNV and YYDKDF (reference sequence). This CDR3 comprises 16 residues. The CDR3, as DNA: TGTGCCACCAGCCGACCGACAGGGGTTTCCTACAATGAGCAGTTCTTC. As protein: CATSRPTGVSYNEQFF.

The rearrangement uses TRBV10-3 and TRBJ2-3; the match to TRBD2 covers 12 bases. Trimming took 2 bases from V and 6 from J; bases not matched to a gene: 6. CDR3 length: 16 amino acids. CDR1 ENHRY and CDR2 SYGVKD come from the germline V gene. The DNA for the CDR3 is TGTGCCATCAGTGAGCCTACGACTAGCGGGAGTGATACGCAGTATTTT. Translating gives CAISEPTTSGSDTQYF.

This clone came up a few times. V is TRBV29-1 and J is TRBJ1-5; D is unresolved. Germline CDR1 is SQVTM and CDR2 is ANQGSEA. V was shortened by 7 bases and J by 0 bases, with 10 bases between the two germline ends. This CDR3 spans 13 amino acids. CDR3 sequence (DNA): TGCAGCGCGTCCATAGGTAGCAATCAGCCCCAGCATTTT. Residues: CSASIGSNQPQHF.

The chain has TRBV7-6 and TRBJ2-2; D uncertain. The CDR3 consists of 15 residues. Germline CDR1 reads SGHVS; CDR2 reads FNYEAQ. V was pared by 2 bases and J by 8 bases, with 15 bases between. The CDR3 region is CASSLSPTRPGELFF. The CDR3 region has the DNA TGTGCCAGCAGCTTAAGCCCAACACGGCCGGGGGAGCTGTTTTTT.

The chain recombines TRBV19 with TRBJ2-2; D is possibly TRBD2 (5 bases). V lost 1 base and J 0 bases, leaving 9 bases between the germline ends. Germline V CDR1 and CDR2: LNHDA, SQIVND (reference sequence). The CDR3 extends over 16 amino acids. The CDR3 sequence: CASSIGPGSNTGELFF. DNA of the CDR3: TGTGCCAGTAGTATAGGCCCGGGATCGAACACCGGGGAGCTGTTTTTT.

This chain uses TRBV5-4 with TRBJ2-7; 9 bases line up with TRBD2. The CDR3 is 17 residues long. V shed 1 base, J shed 4 bases, and the junction held 12 bases outside the gene matches. The germline gives CDR1 SGHNT, CDR2 YYREEE (reference sequence). The CDR3 is CASSLSIGASGMYEQYF. The CDR3 nucleotides are TGTGCCAGCAGCTTGTCCATTGGGGCTAGCGGGATGTACGAGCAGTACTTC. The variable domain in full, with the rest retrieved from reference TRBV5-4 and TRBJ2-7, is ETGVTQSPTHLIKTRGQQVTLRCSSQSGHNTVSWYQQALGQGPQFIFQYYREEENGRGNFPPRFSGLQFPNYSSELNVNALELDDSALYLCASSLSIGASGMYEQYFGPGTRLTVT.

The rearrangement uses TRBV9 and TRBJ2-3; 8 positions match TRBD2. The CDR3 is made up of 16 amino acids. CDR1 SGDLS and CDR2 YYNGEE come from the germline V gene. J gave up 1 base and V 4 bases, and 8 bases lay outside the gene matches. In nucleotides, the CDR3 is TGTGCCAGCAGCCCACTTCTTAGCGGGGGCACAGATACGCAGTATTTT. Residues: CASSPLLSGGTDTQYF.

V usage is TRBV10-3 and J usage is TRBJ1-1; D perhaps matches TRBD1 (6 bases). Germline loops: CDR1 ENHRY, CDR2 SYGVKD. V shed 6 bases and J shed 1 base, with 12 bases lying between them. The CDR3 sequence is 14 residues long. The CDR3 sequence is CAIRNREGNTEAFF. DNA of the CDR3: TGTGCCATCAGGAACAGGGAAGGGAACACTGAAGCTTTCTTT.

The gene calls are TRBV5-1 and TRBJ2-7, with TRBD1 matching over 8 bases. Germline CDR1 and CDR2: SGHRS and YFSETQ. V trimming: 2 bases; J trimming: 7 bases; junction bases outside the gene matches: 14. The CDR3 has 16 amino acids. Here the CDR3 reads CASSFGLTQGETEQYF. CDR3 nucleotides: TGCGCCAGCAGCTTCGGACTGACACAGGGGGAAACGGAGCAGTACTTC.

The gene calls are TRBV7-3 and TRBJ2-3, with TRBD2 matching over 8 bases. This CDR3 is built from 17 residues. Germline CDR1 SGHTA, CDR2 FQGTGA. Unmatched junction bases numbered 12, after V lost 5 bases and J lost 2 bases. CDR3 sequence reads: CASSPSHIAGHTDTQYF. The CDR3 DNA reads TGTGCCAGCAGCCCGAGCCATATAGCGGGGCACACAGATACGCAGTATTTT.

This chain connects TRBV10-3 to TRBJ2-7, with 9 nucleotides matching TRBD1. Germline V gives CDR1 ENHRY, CDR2 SYGVKD. CDR3 size: 14 residues. V lost 6 bases and J lost 2; bases outside the gene matches: 5. CDR3 loop: CAIRPGQGTYEQYF. The CDR3 DNA follows: TGTGCCATCAGACCGGGACAGGGAACCTACGAGCAGTACTTC.

The chain carries TRBV18 and TRBJ2-3, with a tentative D call TRBD1 (6 bases). The CDR3 has 16 residues. Trimming stripped 3 bases from V and 1 base from J, with 14 bases between. Looked up from germline, CDR1 is KGHSH and CDR2 is LQKENI. In DNA form, the CDR3 reads TGTGCCAGCTCACCGTTAGGAGACAGGCGCACAGATACGCAGTATTTT. It translates to CASSPLGDRRTDTQYF.

The CDR3 region is CASSQPQIRETQYF. Here the CDR3 DNA reads TGTGCCAGCAGCCAACCGCAGATCCGAGAGACCCAGTACTTC. This chain connects TRBV11-2 to TRBJ2-5, with unresolved D. V shed 5 bases and J shed 4 bases, with 14 bases lying between them. Germline CDR1 reads SGHAT; CDR2 reads FQNNGV. This CDR3 contains 14 residues.

The gene calls are TRBV28 and TRBJ1-5; possibly TRBD1 for D (6 bases). From germline, CDR1 is MDHEN and CDR2 SYDVKM. V was shortened by 2 bases and J by 7 bases, with 15 bases between the two germline ends. The CDR3 is 15 amino acids. The CDR3 coding sequence is TGTGCCAGCAGTTTAGTTGAGGGGGGCGGACAGCCCCAGCATTTT. The encoded protein is CASSLVEGGGQPQHF.

The gene calls are TRBV7-9 and TRBJ2-7; the D is unclear. The CDR3 is 15 residues long. Germline lookup yields CDR1 SEHNR and CDR2 FQNEAQ (reference sequence). Deletions cut 1 base from V and 1 base from J, with 11 bases between. In DNA form, the CDR3 reads TGTGCCAGCAGCTTAGAAGGTCCTGCTTCCTACGAGCAGTACTTC. The encoded protein is CASSLEGPASYEQYF.

This clone was detected once. V usage is TRBV5-6 and J usage is TRBJ1-2, with TRBD1 as a possible D gene (5 bases). Trimming took 3 bases from V and 3 from J, leaving 12 bases between them. The CDR3 consists of 14 residues. Germline values: CDR1 SGHDT, CDR2 YYEEEE. CDR3 protein: CASSSLRQHYGYTF. CDR3 bases: TGTGCCAGCAGCTCTTTAAGACAGCACTATGGCTACACCTTC.

The rearrangement links TRBV7-2 to TRBJ2-7, with D possibly TRBD2 on 5 matching bases. Germline V gives CDR1 SGHTA, CDR2 FQGNSA. V lost 2 bases to trimming and J lost 3 bases, with 14 bases between them. The CDR3 has 15 amino acids. CDR3 in amino acids: CASSLSSGNFYEQYF. In DNA, the CDR3 is TGTGCCAGCAGCTTATCCAGCGGCAACTTCTACGAGCAGTACTTC.